This TCR beta chain derives from a study of blood T cell dynamics during melanoma immunotherapy. Of note for this clone: Its target is not known.

Time point meaning: pre-treatment baseline. Sampling occurred pretreatment (T0) and at week 3 (W3), after cycle one of checkpoint blockade. No patient had earlier systemic cancer treatment, concurrent immunosuppressants, or another active cancer. Trimming cost V 5 bases and J 8 bases, with 21 bases left between them. Germline CDR1 is SGHTA and CDR2 is FQGTGA. This CDR3 contains 15 residues. Broader study findings: The study could not tell melanoma-specific clones from general immune activation.

TCRdb's copy holds only in-frame clones and misses some; the assay was immunoSEQ multiplex PCR. The sample records roughly 22,000 clones, roughly nine tenths being singletons. Material: blood, obtained from a patient treated with checkpoint blockade. The rearrangement uses TRBV7-3 and TRBJ1-2, with D perhaps TRBD1 (5 bases). This receptor was identified in a human donor with melanoma. DNA of the CDR3: TGTGCCAGCAGCCCCAACCCGGGACGGTCGGTCGGCTACACCTTC. This encodes CASSPNPGRSVGYTF. Together with reference TRBV7-3 and TRBJ1-2, the CDR3 gives the full variable domain: GAGVSQTPSNKVTEKGKYVELRCDPISGHTALYWYRQSLGQGPEFLIYFQGTGAADDSGLPNDRFFAVRPEGSVSTLKIQRTERGDSAVYLCASSPNPGRSVGYTFGSGTRLTVV.